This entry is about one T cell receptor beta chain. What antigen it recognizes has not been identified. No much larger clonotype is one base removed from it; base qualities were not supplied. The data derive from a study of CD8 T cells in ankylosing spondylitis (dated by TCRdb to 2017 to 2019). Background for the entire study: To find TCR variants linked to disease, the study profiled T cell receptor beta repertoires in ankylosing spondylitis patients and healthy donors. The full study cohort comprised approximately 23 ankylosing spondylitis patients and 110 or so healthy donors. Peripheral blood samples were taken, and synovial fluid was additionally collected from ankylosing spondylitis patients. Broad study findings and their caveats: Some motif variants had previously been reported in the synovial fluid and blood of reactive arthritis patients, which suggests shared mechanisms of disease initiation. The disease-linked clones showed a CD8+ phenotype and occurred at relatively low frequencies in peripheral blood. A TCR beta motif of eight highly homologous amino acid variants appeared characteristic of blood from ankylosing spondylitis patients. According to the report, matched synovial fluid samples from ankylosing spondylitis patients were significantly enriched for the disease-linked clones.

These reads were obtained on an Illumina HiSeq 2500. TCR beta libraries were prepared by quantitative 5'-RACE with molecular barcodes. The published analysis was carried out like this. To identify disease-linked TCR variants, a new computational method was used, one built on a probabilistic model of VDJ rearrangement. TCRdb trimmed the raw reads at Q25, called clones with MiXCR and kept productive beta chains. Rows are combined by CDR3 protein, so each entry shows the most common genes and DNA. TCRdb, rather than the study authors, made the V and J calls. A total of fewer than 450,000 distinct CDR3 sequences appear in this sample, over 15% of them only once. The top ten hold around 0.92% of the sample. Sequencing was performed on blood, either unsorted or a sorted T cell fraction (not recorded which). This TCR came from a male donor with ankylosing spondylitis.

The DNA sequence is given as TGTGCCAGCAGAGGAACAGGGAGAATCATGGGGGAGCAGTACTTC. This translates into CASRGTGRIMGEQYF. The rearranged segments are TRBV27 and TRBJ2-7; matching of 6 bases hints at TRBD1 as the D gene. CDR3 length: 15 amino acids, cysteine to phenylalanine. Here the CDR3 DNA is all that survives: 45 bases in frame from base 1. Relative to germline, V is 6 bases shorter and J is 7 bases shorter, with 22 bases between their ends. CDR1 and CDR2 are drawn from the germline V gene (reference sequence): MNHEY, SMNVEV.